The 8 T cell receptor beta chains given below trace back to one sample, sequenced in a study of vaccination effects on CD4 cells after COVID-19. Data came from immunoSEQ multiplex PCR; TCRdb stores just in-frame clones and leaves some out. The sample records approximately 54,000 clones, over 75% being singletons. Pools of viral peptides were used by the ViraFEST assay to expand antigen-specific CD4+ T cells ahead of sequencing. It was after 10 days of culture that CD4+ T cells were isolated. Antigen specificity for these receptors is unknown. Here the sequenced sample was CD4+ T cells from PBMCs cultured with HCoV-229E spike peptides, taken before COVID-19 vaccination. These receptors originate from a human donor who received a COVID-19 vaccine.

The chain couples TRBV28 to TRBJ2-2; a weak D match, TRBD1 (5 bases). The CDR3 spans 14 residues. From germline, CDR1 is MDHEN and CDR2 SYDVKM. Between the trimmed V and J ends, which lost 3 bases and 6 bases, there was a span of 11 bases. CDR3 sequence (DNA): TGTGCCAGCAGTTTTTCAGGGTCGGCCGGGGAGCTGTTTTTT. Protein sequence: CASSFSGSAGELFF.

The V call is TRBV7-7, the J call TRBJ1-1; D may be TRBD1 (5 bases). Looked up from germline, CDR1 is SSHAT and CDR2 is FNYEAQ (reference sequence). V was cut by 8 bases and J by 1 base, with 11 bases left in between. CDR3 length: 13 amino acids. In DNA form, the CDR3 reads TGTGCCAGCCCGGGACGCCGGAACACTGAAGCTTTCTTT. Protein product: CASPGRRNTEAFF.

A single count supports this clone. This chain uses TRBV6-5 with TRBJ2-2; no clear D. From germline, CDR1 is MNHEY and CDR2 SVGAGI. The CDR3 runs to 12 residues. V was pared by 5 bases and J by 6 bases, with 7 bases between. The CDR3 nucleotides read TGTGCCAGCAGTCTGTGGGCCGGGGAGCTGTTTTTT. Encoded protein: CASSLWAGELFF.

The V call is TRBV19, the J call TRBJ1-4, with D possibly matching TRBD1 (5 bases). The length of the CDR3 is 14 residues. Between the trimmed V and J ends, which lost 3 bases and 5 bases, there was a span of 10 bases. From germline, CDR1 is LNHDA and CDR2 SQIVND (reference sequence). DNA for the CDR3: TGTGCCAGTAGTATTGCACAGGTAAATGAAAAACTGTTTTTT. Translated, it gives CASSIAQVNEKLFF.

V usage is TRBV13 and J usage is TRBJ2-1; D may be TRBD1 or TRBD2 (5 bases each). With 5 bases removed from V and 9 bases from J, the gap between germline ends came to 14 bases. Germline V gene data show CDR1 as PRHDT and CDR2 as FYEKMQ (reference sequence). CDR3 length equals 13 residues. CDR3 residues: CASSARDRGEQFF. CDR3 DNA: TGTGCCAGCAGCGCCCGGGACCGTGGTGAGCAGTTCTTC.

The J gene is TRBJ1-4, the V gene TRBV3-1 (or the pseudogene TRBV3-2), with TRBD1 matching 8 bases. The CDR3 loop spans 16 amino acids. Unmatched junction bases numbered 8, after V lost 0 bases and J lost 8 bases. The germline gives CDR1 LGHDT, CDR2 YNNKEL (reference sequence). The CDR3 is CASSQDLGQGNEKLFF. DNA for the CDR3: TGTGCCAGCAGCCAAGATCTTGGACAGGGTAACGAAAAACTGTTTTTT.

This clone was detected only a few times. The rearrangement joins TRBV9 to TRBJ1-2; D remains ambiguous. Trimming took 0 bases from V and 5 from J, leaving 5 bases between them. Germline loops: CDR1 SGDLS, CDR2 YYNGEE. This CDR3 region has 12 residues. In nucleotides, the CDR3 is TGTGCCAGCAGCGTAGGAGATTATGGCTACACCTTC. Encoded protein: CASSVGDYGYTF.

The chain is built from TRBV10-3 and TRBJ2-3; the D gene is possibly TRBD1 (5 bases). In germline, CDR1 is ENHRY, CDR2 SYGVKD. The CDR3 length is 14 residues. V shed 5 bases and J shed 0 bases, with 9 bases lying between them. The CDR3 spells CAISSTESTDTQYF. As DNA, the CDR3 is TGTGCCATCAGTTCGACAGAGAGCACAGATACGCAGTATTTT.